This TCR beta chain is drawn from a study of cytomegalovirus exposure and HLA in healthy donors (dated by TCRdb to 2016 to 2017). Describing the broader study: An earlier analysis of approximately 640 of the donors reported about 290 Gb of sequence data and about 100 million unique TCR beta sequences from about 179 million T cells. To study patterns of TCR occurrence, a later analysis re-analyzed previously published TCR beta repertoires from 700 or so donors and added high-resolution HLA genotyping. The study was designed to test whether signatures of past pathogen exposure could be identified by cataloging public T cell receptors. Of the 300 to 500 genotyped donors, 75% to 85% were placed in the genetic ancestry cluster associated with self-reported Caucasian donors. The study profiled the T cell repertoires of around 700 subjects by immunosequencing and related them to cytomegalovirus serostatus. Besides the first cohort of around 670 subjects, a separate validation cohort made up of roughly 120 different subjects was used. Both class I and class II loci were covered by HLA typing, at four-digit resolution. An early release that covered fewer than 750 HLA-typed donors contained approximately 290 gigabases of sequencing data and tens of millions of unique TCR sequences. Every repertoire in the discovery cohort had been generated on one and the same sequencing platform. In a later genetic analysis, genome-wide SNP genotypes for about 65% of the roughly 700 donors were used, and that subset was treated as a discovery cohort. The study combined high-throughput TCR immunosequencing, statistical association of individual TCRs with disease status, and machine learning to predict cytomegalovirus infection status. Because of strong linkage in the cohort, five DR-DQ haplotypes were treated as single units for association and clustering. An earlier analysis of several hundred of the donors applied high-throughput TCR beta sequencing to assess whether each TCR beta V gene segment acted as functional or pseudogenic. Donor age, sex, ethnicity and CMV serostatus were collected together with the repertoire data. Rather than drawing on any new phenotypic data, the later analysis identified candidate immune exposures from TCR beta sequences and the way those sequences occurred across donors. Typing coverage differed by locus: A, B, C, DRB1 and DQB1 were typed in roughly 620-630 donors, DQA1 in 500 to 550, DPA1 in around 610, and DPB1 in roughly 450. Across some 400 genotyped donors of the cohort, an average of roughly 250,000 unique TCR beta nucleotide sequences per donor were sequenced, and 15% to 20% of those sequences were non-productive. What the work shows at the level of the full study, not this receptor alone: Correlated functional status among segregating V segments might reflect linkage disequilibrium, but an unknown experimental factor could not be ruled out. Compared with the approximately 600-donor mean, donors in an Asian-associated ancestry cluster had fewer N-insertions in productive TCRs, according to a later genetic analysis. The classifier was reported to diagnose cytomegalovirus status with high specificity and sensitivity in both the original and validation cohorts. A group of highly shared sequence variants was considered likely to be a technical artifact of the sequencing pipeline. The 87-base-pair reads could not distinguish some IMGT-functional V segments, including TRBV6-2 and TRBV6-3, so those segments were excluded. A later analysis found that most CMV-associated TCR beta chains appeared HLA-restricted, with HLA associations seemingly driven largely by CMV exposure. According to a later analysis, TCR association rates differed among HLA loci, with DRB1 alleles showing the most associated TCRs and HLA-C alleles showing the fewest. Three of the identified cytomegalovirus-associated TCR beta chains were confirmed in vitro to be specific for cytomegalovirus antigens. Because counts were too low, seventeen rarely observed V segments, including chromosome 9 orphons, were excluded from the earlier analysis of 587 of the donors. The study listed around 160 TCR beta chains as associated with cytomegalovirus. According to a later analysis, parvovirus B19, influenza, CMV and Epstein-Barr virus appeared linked to several top co-occurrence clusters. CMV serostatus was the only immune exposure information available for the cohort. In a later genetic analysis, a missense DCLRE1C variant was associated with V-gene and J-gene trimming of TCR beta chains, and the association was replicated in an independent cohort. Compared with equally common non-associated chains, HLA-associated TCR beta chains in a later analysis were more clonally expanded and had lower generation probabilities. Across donors, most TCR sequences were observed very rarely, whereas some public TCRs were present in many individuals. The cohort was sequenced for TCR beta chains only, and without alpha or paired-chain data the features that could be detected were limited. An earlier analysis of approximately 590 of the donors showed that most TCR beta V segments appeared in productive rearrangements either about 87% or about 30% of the time, which broadly matched IMGT annotations. When HLA alleles, especially DR and DQ, strongly co-occurred, TCR associations were difficult to assign to individual alleles. The authors suggested that the approach could potentially be extended to other disease states and immunological phenotypes. A further reported finding was that TCR beta sequences accurately predicted the HLA-A and HLA-B alleles for most subjects in the first cohort. At a false discovery rate of 0.05, a later analysis linked some 18,000 TCR beta sequences to specific HLA alleles. Because HLA typing was missing for some donors at each locus, association tests included only the typed subset. Presence/absence analyses assumed roughly uniform sequencing depth across donors, an assumption that may not hold.

With respect to this clone: Its antigen is not yet known. It has no much larger one-base neighbor in the sample; base qualities were not kept.

In total, approximately 610 healthy bone marrow donors made up the cohort. Cohort members were all nominally healthy when sampled, although unrecorded immune exposures were likely present. The donor tested CMV seropositive and was one of the 289 seropositive cohort members. Each donor provided a peripheral blood sample, and peripheral blood mononuclear cells were used for TCR beta sequencing. Genomic DNA extraction from the blood cell samples was performed with the Qiagen DNeasy Blood Extraction Kit. The receptor library was made with the immunoSEQ multiplex PCR assay. For the multiplex PCR, a mixture combining 60 forward primers for TCR Vbeta segments and 13 reverse primers for TCR Jbeta segments was used. The CDR3 region of rearranged TCR beta genes was amplified from genomic DNA by a multiplex PCR assay. Amplified TCR beta libraries were sequenced as 87-base-pair reads on the Illumina HiSeq System. In the source study's methods: In a later analysis, some 80 million unique TCR beta chains were counted across the 500 to 850 repertoires, and approximately 9.9 million of these chains were shared by at least two donors. A nearest-neighbor algorithm error-corrected the raw reads and collapsed the reads into unique sequences, merging closely related sequences to remove PCR and sequencing errors. Alignment of CDR3 sequences to IMGT reference sequences was used to assign V, D and J gene segments. Each retained sequence needed at least a six-nucleotide match to both a V gene segment and a J gene segment. A rearrangement was called productive if the CDR3 had no stop codons and remained in frame with V and J, and every other rearrangement was called non-productive. Following IMGT convention, CDR3 was defined as the stretch from the second conserved V-encoded cysteine to the conserved J-encoded phenylalanine. In an earlier analysis of 500 to 650 of the donors, sequences lacking an unambiguous match to a single V gene segment were excluded. An earlier analysis of fewer than 750 of the donors called V segments functional above 56.7% productive rearrangements and segregating when the between-donor standard deviation exceeded 5%. A statistical classification framework was built for diagnosing cytomegalovirus status from the catalog of TCR beta chain sequences. V and J gene assignment, in a later analysis, came from comparing TCR nucleotide sequences with IMGT/GENE-DB human TR gene sequences. The TCRdist pipeline was used in a later analysis to assign CDR3 sequences and most-parsimonious VDJ recombination scenarios. A later analysis defined each TCR beta chain by its CDR3 amino acid sequence plus V-gene family, and excluded reads lacking a unique V-gene family. In a later analysis, nearly 600 highly shared, low-generation-probability nucleotide sequences were removed to address suspected cross-contamination and a sequencing artifact. In a later analysis, a clonal expansion index for each public chain was calculated from normalized within-repertoire ranks of inferred template counts. In a later analysis, generation probabilities were computed with a VDJ recombination model fitted to out-of-frame rearrangements, and the resulting probabilities were checked against IGoR. In a later analysis, hypergeometric tests were used to score TCR-TCR, TCR-HLA and TCR-CMV co-occurrence, with a repertoire-size bias correction applied to TCR pairs. In a later analysis, false discovery rates were estimated by permuting HLA or CMV assignments 20 times. In a later analysis, co-occurring TCRs were grouped with DBSCAN, and TCRdist sequence similarity was added when clustering was performed within HLA-allele-positive subsets. For co-occurrence clustering, repertoires with fewer than 30,000 or more than 120,000 public chains were excluded, along with about five repertoires with anomalous nucleotide sharing. TCRdb stores this immuneACCESS table with in-frame sequences only. Part of the clones is absent; in the studies checked, under half of the shortfall reflects unresolved V genes, and no reason is known for the rest. For V, J and clone size, that table is used; D and trimming come from the DNA. Recorded for this sample are about 200,000 clones; more than 75% of them occurred a single time. The top ten clones comprise 6.5% of the sample.

CDR1 and CDR2, per the germline V gene, are SGHRS and YFSETQ. Reading from cysteine to phenylalanine, the CDR3 counts 16 amino acids. Only the CDR3 region is kept as DNA, spanning 48 bases read in frame from base 1. Trimming takes 0 bases off V and 4 bases off J; junction bases not matched to a gene: 5. This sequence uses TRBV5-1 and TRBJ2-2; 8 central bases correspond to TRBD2. The specimen sequenced was PBMCs. This sequence was found in a woman aged 50 to 60 in good health and CMV-seropositive. The nucleotide sequence reads as follows: TGCGCCAGCAGCTTGGTCCCGGGGGGGCTCACCGGGGAGCTGTTTTTT. It specifies CASSLVPGGLTGELFF.